This T cell receptor beta chain was captured in a study of cytomegalovirus exposure and HLA in healthy donors. Study-level results: Prediction of most subjects' HLA-A and HLA-B alleles by TCR beta sequences was reportedly accurate.

To note about this clone: Its antigen is unknown.

The germline V gene has CDR1 SGHNT and CDR2 YYREEE (reference sequence). There are 15 residues in the CDR3. Unmatched junction bases numbered 2, after V lost 3 bases and J lost 1 base. With 60 Vbeta and 13 Jbeta primers, the PCR was carried out. Original handling: Later analysis identified 88 million or so unique TCR beta chains, approximately 11 million shared. TCRdb's table, derived via immunoSEQ multiplex PCR, lists solely in-frame clones and lacks some. D and trimming come from the DNA, and the V and J calls and clone size come from that table. The sample lists under 200,000 clones, around four fifths occurring once.

The V gene is TRBV5-4, the J gene TRBJ2-2; 8 bases align to TRBD1. The sequencing sample was made of PBMCs. The TCR comes from a male donor in good health and CMV-seropositive. Here the CDR3 DNA reads TGTGCCAGCAGCTCAGACAGGGGGAACACCGGGGAGCTGTTTTTT. Its protein product is CASSSDRGNTGELFF.